One sample yielded the 20 T cell receptor beta chains listed below, sequenced in a study of radiotherapy plus CTLA-4 blockade in lung cancer. The table came from immunoSEQ multiplex PCR; TCRdb's copy has only in-frame clones and leaves some out. Altogether more than 100,000 clones are present, more than 80% being singletons, with the ten largest covering 5.5% to 8.5%. The specimen was peripheral blood, collected from a patient treated with radiotherapy plus ipilimumab. The receptors shown here come from a human donor with non-small cell lung cancer that progressed on radiotherapy plus ipilimumab.

Note on this clone: Other DNA sequences in the sample encode the same CDR3. The chain couples TRBV9 to TRBJ2-3; possibly TRBD2 for D (7 bases). The CDR3 length is 16 residues. With 2 bases removed from V and 1 base from J, the gap between germline ends came to 14 bases. In germline, CDR1 is SGDLS, CDR2 YYNGEE. Written as DNA, the CDR3 is TGTGCCAGCAGCGTTGGGGAGGGGGGACGCACAGATACGCAGTATTTT. It codes for CASSVGEGGRTDTQYF.

The rearrangement links TRBV4-2 to TRBJ2-1, with D maybe TRBD2 (5 bases). V was trimmed by 1 base and J by 3 bases, leaving 10 bases between them. CDR1 is LGHNA, CDR2 YNFKEQ, per germline. This CDR3 has 15 amino acids. CDR3: CASSQGPRDYNEQFF. CDR3 nucleotide sequence: TGTGCCAGCAGCCAAGGACCCCGGGACTACAATGAGCAGTTCTTC.

This clone occurred once. The genes are TRBV19 and TRBJ1-1; tentative D call: TRBD1 (5 bases). Germline lookup yields CDR1 LNHDA and CDR2 SQIVND (reference sequence). This CDR3 spans 12 amino acids. V lost 7 bases and J 4 bases, leaving 10 bases between the germline ends. The CDR3 loop reads CASNWGGTEAFF. DNA for the CDR3: TGTGCCAGTAATTGGGGGGGCACTGAAGCTTTCTTT.

This chain connects TRBV5-1 to TRBJ1-5; TRBD1 is a possible D gene (5 bases). V was shortened by 0 bases and J by 0 bases, with 7 bases between the two germline ends. Germline V lookup: CDR1 SGHRS, CDR2 YFSETQ. The CDR3 is 15 amino acids. The CDR3 sequence is CASSLGGISNQPQHF. DNA of the CDR3: TGCGCCAGCAGCTTGGGGGGGATTAGCAATCAGCCCCAGCATTTT.

This CDR3 is CASSKVGGETQYF. CDR3 nucleotide sequence: TGTGCCAGCAGCAAAGTGGGGGGAGAGACCCAGTACTTC. The chain joins TRBV21-1 to TRBJ2-5; the table names TRBD2, a call not compared with the DNA. TRBV21-1 is annotated as a pseudogene. This CDR3 is 13 amino acids long.

The chain joins TRBV7-8 to TRBJ2-1; D unresolved. V was pared by 1 base and J by 8 bases, with 9 bases between. CDR3 size: 13 residues. Germline V gene lookup returns CDR1 SGHVS and CDR2 FQNEAQ. The CDR3 loop is CASSLVDGYEQFF. The CDR3 DNA is TGTGCCAGCAGCTTAGTGGACGGCTATGAGCAGTTCTTC.

The CDR3 here is CATSRDGTAVLGEQFF. The CDR3 DNA reads as TGTGCCACCAGCAGAGACGGGACAGCTGTCCTGGGTGAGCAGTTCTTC. This chain connects TRBV15 to TRBJ2-1; TRBD1 aligns across 7 bases. Trimming cost V 0 bases and J 9 bases; bases outside gene matches: 11. CDR1 and CDR2 (germline): LNHNV, YYDKDF (reference sequence). This CDR3 spans 16 amino acids.

The chain links TRBV25-1 to TRBJ1-1; D not certain. The CDR3 totals 14 residues. Germline CDR1 MGHDK, CDR2 SYGVNS. V was cut by 5 bases and J by 1 base, with 11 bases left in between. CDR3 DNA: TGTGCCAGCAGTCACGCTGGCCCGAACACTGAAGCTTTCTTT. This sequence encodes CASSHAGPNTEAFF.

In this sample, this clone is medium-sized (0.01 to 0.1%). The genes are TRBV7-3 and TRBJ2-4, with a tentative D call TRBD2 (5 bases). In germline, CDR1 is SGHTA, CDR2 FQGTGA. The V and J ends lost 5 bases and 2 bases respectively, with 13 bases between them. The CDR3 has 15 residues. The CDR3 DNA follows: TGTGCCAGCAGCCCAACGGGGAGTCCCAAAAACATTCAGTACTTC. It specifies CASSPTGSPKNIQYF.

The V and J genes are TRBV2 and TRBJ2-3; TRBD2 might be the D (6 bases). The V end lost 6 bases, the J end lost 7 bases, and 11 bases lay between the germline ends. CDR3 length: 12 residues. Germline assignment: CDR1 SNHLY and CDR2 FYNNEI. The CDR3 spells CASSRLENTQYF. In DNA, the CDR3 is TGTGCCAGCAGCCGACTAGAGAATACGCAGTATTTT. Full variable domain (rest looked up from reference TRBV2 and TRBJ2-3): EPEVTQTPSHQVTQMGQEVILRCVPISNHLYFYWYRQILGQKVEFLVSFYNNEISEKSEIFDDQFSVERPDGSNFTLKIRSTKLEDSAMYFCASSRLENTQYFGPGTRLTVL.

There are a few counts of this clone. CDR3 sequence reads: CAISPVWGAGTEAFF. In DNA, the CDR3 is TGTGCCATCAGCCCGGTCTGGGGGGCAGGGACTGAAGCTTTCTTT. The gene calls are TRBV10-3 and TRBJ1-1; possible D gene TRBD1, 6 bases. The V and J ends lost 6 bases and 5 bases respectively, with 19 bases between them. The CDR3 has 15 amino acids. CDR1 is ENHRY and CDR2 is SYGVKD in the germline V gene.

The V call is TRBV7-8, the J call TRBJ2-3; D is ambiguous. Trimming removed 0 bases at V and 4 bases at J, with 11 bases between. CDR1 is SGHVS and CDR2 is FQNEAQ in the germline V gene. The CDR3 has 15 amino acids. The CDR3 sequence is CASSLALIGPDTQYF. CDR3 nucleotide sequence: TGTGCCAGCAGCTTAGCACTCATCGGTCCAGATACGCAGTATTTT.

V is TRBV27 and J is TRBJ1-4; D uncertain. V gave up 4 bases and J gave up 0 bases, with 6 bases separating them. The CDR3 sequence is 14 residues long. Germline V gene data show CDR1 as MNHEY and CDR2 as SMNVEV (reference sequence). In DNA form, the CDR3 reads TGTGCCAGCAGTTCCGGGACAACTAATGAAAAACTGTTTTTT. Its protein product is CASSSGTTNEKLFF.

As to this clone: Within the sample, other DNA sequences also encode this same CDR3. The chain links TRBV7-9 to TRBJ1-5, with a tentative D call TRBD1 (5 bases). V was shortened by 6 bases and J by 0 bases, with 9 bases between the two germline ends. In germline, CDR1 is SEHNR, CDR2 FQNEAQ (reference sequence). The CDR3 has 14 amino acids. CDR3 DNA sequence: TGTGCCAGCAGTTCTGACAGTAGCAATCAGCCCCAGCATTTT. Protein: CASSSDSSNQPQHF.

CDR3: CASSVSSGSSETQYF. The CDR3 bases are TGTGCCAGCAGCGTATCTAGCGGGAGTTCCGAGACCCAGTACTTC. The chain joins TRBV9 to TRBJ2-5, with 10 bases identical to TRBD2. The V gene end was trimmed by 1 base and the J gene end by 5 bases; junction bases not matched to a gene: 5. This CDR3 region has 15 residues. Germline CDR1 SGDLS, CDR2 YYNGEE.

The chain couples TRBV6-5 to TRBJ1-1; tentative D call: TRBD1 (5 bases). There are 15 residues in the CDR3. Germline CDR1 and CDR2: MNHEY and SVGAGI. V was clipped by 0 bases and J by 5 bases, with 13 bases between them. Written as DNA, the CDR3 is TGTGCCAGCAGTTACTCGAGGGGCTGGGGGACTGAAGCTTTCTTT. It encodes CASSYSRGWGTEAFF.

V and J are TRBV5-5 and TRBJ2-5; D is uncertain. V was pared by 0 bases and J by 5 bases, with 11 bases between. Per the germline V gene, CDR1 is SGHKS and CDR2 is YYEKEE (reference sequence). The CDR3 is 14 residues long. The CDR3 here is CASSLVGSGETQYF. In nucleotides, the CDR3 is TGTGCCAGCAGCTTGGTCGGTTCCGGGGAGACCCAGTACTTC.

This clone has just one count. The V and J genes are TRBV9 and TRBJ1-1; D gene ambiguous. Trimming stripped 0 bases from V and 3 bases from J, with 12 bases between. The V gene's germline CDR1 is SGDLS and CDR2 YYNGEE. This CDR3 is 15 amino acids long. CDR3 residues: CASSVGGITDTEAFF. The CDR3 bases are TGTGCCAGCAGCGTAGGTGGTATTACGGACACTGAAGCTTTCTTT. Full variable domain (remainder filled in from reference TRBV9 and TRBJ1-1): DSGVTQTPKHLITATGQRVTLRCSPRSGDLSVYWYQQSLDQGLQFLIQYYNGEERAKGNILERFSAQQFPDLHSELNLSSLELGDSALYFCASSVGGITDTEAFFGQGTRLTVV.

The chain links TRBV10-1 to TRBJ2-2; 10 bases are a match to TRBD1. The V gene end was trimmed by 5 bases and the J gene end by 4 bases; junction bases not matched to a gene: 7. The germline V gene has CDR1 WNHNN and CDR2 SYGVQD (reference sequence). This CDR3 contains 16 residues. CDR3 bases: TGCGCCAGCAGTCCTTCCGGGACAGGGGTCACCGGGGAGCTGTTTTTT. The encoded protein is CASSPSGTGVTGELFF.

The chain employs TRBV6-5 and TRBJ1-1, with D uncertain. The length of the CDR3 is 12 residues. The ends were cut back, 6 bases at V and 3 bases at J, with 8 bases in the middle. Germline values: CDR1 MNHEY, CDR2 SVGAGI. The CDR3 DNA is TGTGCCAGCAGGGGGTGGGACACTGAAGCTTTCTTT. This sequence encodes CASRGWDTEAFF.